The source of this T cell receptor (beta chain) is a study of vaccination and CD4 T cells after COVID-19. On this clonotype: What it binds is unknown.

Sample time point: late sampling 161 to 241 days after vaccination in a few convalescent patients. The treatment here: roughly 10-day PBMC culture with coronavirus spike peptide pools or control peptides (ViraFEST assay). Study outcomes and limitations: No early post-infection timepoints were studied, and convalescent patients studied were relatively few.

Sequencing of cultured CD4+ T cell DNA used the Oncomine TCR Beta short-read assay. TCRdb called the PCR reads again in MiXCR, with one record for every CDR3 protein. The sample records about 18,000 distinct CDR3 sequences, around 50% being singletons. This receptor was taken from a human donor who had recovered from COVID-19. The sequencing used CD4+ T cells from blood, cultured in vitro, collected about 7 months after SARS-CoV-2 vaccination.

CDR3 loop: CSASTTGGRAFF. The CDR3 DNA reads as TGCAGTGCTAGCACGACAGGGGGACGGGCTTTCTTT. J is TRBJ1-1 and V is TRBV20-1, with 9 bases aligning to TRBD1. The V and J ends lost 3 bases and 11 bases, in that order; junction bases with no gene match: 7. The CDR3 totals 12 residues. Germline V gene sequence: CDR1 DFQATT, CDR2 SNEGSKA (reference sequence).